This TCR beta chain was obtained from a study of T cell clonality in common variable immunodeficiency. Study-level results: What drives increased CVID clonality needs T cell subpopulation sequencing. CVID subjects showed higher TCRbeta clonality than healthy controls. Fewer deletions and N-nucleotide insertions were reportedly seen in common variable immunodeficiency TCR beta sequences.

Trimming stripped 2 bases from V and 0 bases from J, with 23 bases between. The CDR3 runs 19 residues. CVID and control samples used equivalent genomic DNA input. The protocol was immunoSEQ multiplex PCR, while the TCRdb copy is restricted to in-frame clones and leaves out a portion. Altogether about 74,000 clones were found in the sample, and no singletons occur. This clone was found many times. The antigen remains unidentified. The read ends 3 residues before the CDR3 terminus; that terminus is restored from the germline J gene. The V call is TRBV23-1, the J call TRBJ2-7, with D tentatively TRBD2 (5 bases). TRBV23-1 is sorted into the ORF group, with uncertain function. This receptor was taken from a person between 18 and 70 years old in good health. The sample was peripheral blood mononuclear cells. CDR3 DNA, as far as it was read: TGCGCCAGCAGTCAACACCCTCCCGGGTGTCGGGGAAGCTCCTACGAG. Translation gives CASSQHPPGCRGSSYE. The CDR3 reads in full as CASSQHPPGCRGSSYEQYF.